What follows are 3 T cell receptor beta chains derived from one specimen sequenced in a study of blood T cell repertoires in COVID-19. Using immunoSEQ multiplex PCR, the repertoire was profiled, and TCRdb retains in-frame clones only, with some absent. The repertoire holds about 150,000 clones, approximately 84% seen once, with approximately 5% in the top ten. Sample: peripheral blood. Source of these receptors: a human donor in a cohort sampled during active COVID-19.

The rearrangement uses TRBV10-3 and TRBJ2-2, with 10 bases lining up with TRBD2. V shed 7 bases, J shed 5 bases, and the junction held 10 bases outside the gene matches. Germline lookup yields CDR1 ENHRY and CDR2 SYGVKD. This CDR3 has 16 residues. The CDR3 is CAINHPASGRTGELFF. As DNA, the CDR3 is TGTGCCATCAACCACCCGGCTAGCGGGAGAACCGGGGAGCTGTTTTTT.

The rearrangement uses TRBV6-6 and TRBJ2-1, with TRBD1 matching 9 bases. The V segment lost 4 bases and the J segment 4 bases; nucleotides outside the gene matches: 8. This CDR3 is 16 amino acids long. Germline CDR1 reads MNHNY; CDR2 reads SVGAGI (reference sequence). CDR3 amino acids: CASSSLGDRVYNEQFF. The CDR3 DNA is TGTGCCAGCAGTTCCCTGGGGGACAGGGTTTACAATGAGCAGTTCTTC.

V usage is TRBV5-1 and J usage is TRBJ1-5; D is possibly TRBD1 (5 bases). V shed 0 bases and J shed 6 bases, with 13 bases lying between them. Per the germline V gene, CDR1 is SGHRS and CDR2 is YFSETQ. CDR3 length: 15 residues. CDR3 DNA sequence: TGCGCCAGCAGCTTGGCCGGACATGGTACTCAGCCCCAGCATTTT. Protein: CASSLAGHGTQPQHF.